The 26 T cell receptor beta chains below come from one sample, sequenced in a study of T cells after yellow fever vaccination. TCRdb recomputed calls from the 5' RACE reads with MiXCR, one row per CDR3 protein. The sample has approximately 510,000 distinct CDR3 sequences, around a fifth seen once. The input for sequencing was PBMCs, taken roughly 23 days after the first yellow fever vaccination. The receptor source for this set is a young man who received the YFV17D yellow fever vaccine.

This clonotype was found a few times. V usage is TRBV7-3 and J usage is TRBJ2-3; 12 bases fit TRBD2. With 4 bases clipped from V and 4 bases from J, the junction kept 6 bases outside the gene matches. Germline V gene sequence: CDR1 SGHTA, CDR2 FQGTGA. This CDR3 has 16 amino acids. CDR3 sequence: CASSSSSGGAADTQYF. CDR3 coding DNA: TGTGCCAGCAGCTCCTCTAGCGGGGGGGCAGCAGATACGCAGTATTTT.

This rearrangement joins TRBV6-1 to TRBJ1-2; D perhaps matches TRBD1 (5 bases). Germline CDR1 reads MNHNS; CDR2 reads SASEGT. Trimming cost V 8 bases and J 4 bases, with 11 bases left between them. The CDR3 loop spans 12 amino acids. CDR3 sequence reads: CASGQGIYGYTF. CDR3 nucleotides: TGTGCCAGCGGGCAGGGTATCTATGGCTACACCTTC.

There are many counts of this clonotype. The J gene is TRBJ2-1, the V gene TRBV2; TRBD2 matches at 8 bases. V gave up 8 bases and J gave up 10 bases; unmatched junction bases: 13. The CDR3 has 14 residues. The germline CDR1 and CDR2 sequences are SNHLY and FYNNEI. The CDR3 here is CASARGTRITEQFF. Here the CDR3 DNA reads TGTGCCAGCGCGCGGGGGACTAGGATAACCGAGCAGTTCTTC.

The chain uses TRBV29-1 and TRBJ2-2; D not resolved. Germline V CDR1 and CDR2: SQVTM, ANQGSEA. The CDR3 loop spans 11 amino acids. The germline V and J ends were trimmed by 8 bases and 3 bases, with 7 bases remaining between them. The DNA of the CDR3 is TGCAGCATCTGGGACACCGGGGAGCTGTTTTTT. Protein product: CSIWDTGELFF.

This clonotype was detected only a few times. This chain joins TRBV4-1 and TRBJ2-2, with D possibly TRBD2 on 6 matching bases. With 0 bases removed from V and 8 bases from J, the gap between germline ends came to 10 bases. This CDR3 spans 14 amino acids. CDR1 is MGHRA, CDR2 YSYEKL, per germline. This chain's CDR3 is CASSQDPLAGELFF. The CDR3 DNA is TGCGCCAGCAGCCAAGATCCTCTAGCGGGGGAGCTGTTTTTT.

J is TRBJ2-1 and V is TRBV11-2, with D possibly called TRBD1 or TRBD2 (5 bases each). CDR1 SGHAT and CDR2 FQNNGV come from the germline V gene. The CDR3 spans 15 residues. V was trimmed by 5 bases and J by 5 bases, leaving 16 bases between them. The CDR3 DNA follows: TGTGCCAGCAGCCCACTTTGGCAGGGAGACAATGAGCAGTTCTTC. This encodes CASSPLWQGDNEQFF.

This clonotype has a handful of counts. The V gene is TRBV14, the J gene TRBJ2-2; 8 bases map to TRBD1. V was pared by 4 bases and J by 1 base, with 5 bases of the junction left unmatched. CDR1 is SGHDN and CDR2 is FVKESK in the germline V gene. This CDR3 has 16 amino acids. The CDR3 DNA reads as TGTGCCAGCAGCCGGACAGGGAAACGGAACACCGGGGAGCTGTTTTTT. Amino acid sequence: CASSRTGKRNTGELFF.

This clonotype was found a few times. The chain recombines TRBV11-2 with TRBJ1-2; 8 bases line up with TRBD1. Germline V gene sequence: CDR1 SGHAT, CDR2 FQNNGV. The J segment lost 4 bases and the V segment lost 4 bases, leaving 20 bases of the junction unmatched. CDR3 size: 19 residues. The CDR3 is CASSYLRRDRSVRGYGYTF. CDR3 DNA: TGTGCCAGCAGCTACCTAAGGAGGGACAGGTCGGTGAGGGGCTATGGCTACACCTTC.

The chain joins TRBV5-1 to TRBJ2-1, with 8 positions matching TRBD2. With 0 bases clipped from V and 5 bases from J, the junction kept 7 bases outside the gene matches. Germline lookup yields CDR1 SGHRS and CDR2 YFSETQ. The CDR3 is made up of 16 amino acids. CDR3 in amino acids: CASSLGRGGSDNEQFF. CDR3 coding DNA: TGCGCCAGCAGCTTGGGTCGGGGGGGCAGTGACAATGAGCAGTTCTTC.

The chain is built from TRBV25-1 and TRBJ2-7, with D perhaps given as TRBD1 or TRBD2 (6 bases each). The CDR3 sequence is 15 residues long. The V end was cut by 0 bases, the J end by 2 bases, with 11 bases between. Germline values: CDR1 MGHDK, CDR2 SYGVNS. This CDR3 is CASSEYDGGPYEQYF. As DNA, the CDR3 is TGTGCCAGCAGTGAATACGATGGGGGGCCCTACGAGCAGTACTTC.

Only a few counts were recorded for this clonotype. The V and J genes are TRBV7-9 and TRBJ2-1, with TRBD1 matching 8 bases. The CDR3 totals 15 residues. With 0 bases clipped from V and 8 bases from J, the junction kept 6 bases outside the gene matches. The germline V gene has CDR1 SEHNR and CDR2 FQNEAQ (reference sequence). Here the CDR3 reads CASSLARTGPDEQFF. DNA of the CDR3: TGTGCCAGCAGCTTAGCCCGGACAGGGCCCGATGAGCAGTTCTTC.

The chain couples TRBV27 to TRBJ1-5, with D unresolved. The CDR3 loop spans 15 amino acids. Germline CDR1 and CDR2: MNHEY and SMNVEV (reference sequence). V was shortened by 0 bases and J by 4 bases, with 10 bases between the two germline ends. The CDR3 bases are TGTGCCAGCAGTTTATCGGCGGGGTATAATCAGCCCCAGCATTTT. This codes for CASSLSAGYNQPQHF.

The chain employs TRBV29-1 and TRBJ1-1; no clear D. Trimming pared 7 bases from V and 8 bases from J, leaving 14 bases between. CDR3 length: 11 residues. Germline CDR1 is SQVTM and CDR2 is ANQGSEA. The CDR3 protein is CSAAREGEAFF. As DNA, the CDR3 is TGCAGCGCCGCACGGGAAGGGGAAGCTTTCTTT.

The chain links TRBV5-1 to TRBJ1-1; no clear D. CDR1 and CDR2 (germline): SGHRS, YFSETQ. The V end lost 0 bases, the J end lost 0 bases, and 9 bases lay between the germline ends. This CDR3 region has 15 residues. CDR3 coding DNA: TGCGCCAGCAGCTTGGACAGCGTCATGAACACTGAAGCTTTCTTT. Its translation: CASSLDSVMNTEAFF.

The count of this clonotype is one. The rearrangement joins TRBV30 to TRBJ2-5; a possible D gene is TRBD1 (6 bases). CDR1 is GTSNPN, CDR2 SVGIG, per germline (reference sequence). The CDR3 runs 14 residues. V was trimmed by 1 base and J by 0 bases, leaving 9 bases between them. The CDR3: CAWSDTGHQETQYF. The CDR3, as DNA: TGTGCCTGGAGTGACACAGGGCACCAAGAGACCCAGTACTTC.

The sample holds a few counts of this clonotype. V is TRBV21-1 and J is TRBJ2-1; TRBD1, the table's D call, was not compared with the DNA. TRBV21-1 is tagged as a pseudogene. The CDR3 length is 16 residues. The CDR3 coding sequence is TGTGCCAGCAGCAAGGTGGGAAGGGGGCGTGATAATGAGCAGTTCTTC. Protein product: CASSKVGRGRDNEQFF.

This clonotype turned up a few times. V usage is TRBV20-1 and J usage is TRBJ2-4, with unresolved D. The germline V and J ends were trimmed by 8 bases and 5 bases, with 10 bases remaining between them. Germline V CDR1 and CDR2: DFQATT, SNEGSKA (reference sequence). The CDR3 is made up of 11 amino acids. For the CDR3, the DNA is TGCAGTTCACCAGCTGAAAACATTCAGTACTTC. This gives the protein CSSPAENIQYF.

This clonotype has a count of ten or more. The genes are TRBV4-2 and TRBJ2-7, with a tentative D call TRBD2 (6 bases). The V gene lost 5 bases and the J gene lost 6 bases, with 14 bases spanning the gap. Germline CDR1 reads LGHNA; CDR2 reads YNFKEQ. This CDR3 has 13 amino acids. The CDR3 region has the DNA TGTGCCAGCAGCTTAGGGGAGGCGGGCGAGCAGTACTTC. It specifies CASSLGEAGEQYF.

The table lists this clonotype with a few counts. The gene calls are TRBV29-1 and TRBJ2-1; the D gene could be TRBD1 or TRBD2 (5 bases each). The CDR3 runs 10 residues. Looked up from germline, CDR1 is SQVTM and CDR2 is ANQGSEA. V was trimmed by 8 bases and J by 9 bases, leaving 11 bases between them. In DNA, the CDR3 is TGCAGCATCGGGGCCGGTGAGCAGTTCTTC. It translates to CSIGAGEQFF.

The chain employs TRBV12-3 or TRBV12-4 and TRBJ1-1, with no clear D. Trimming removed 0 bases at V and 4 bases at J, with 6 bases between. The CDR3 is 13 residues long. CDR3 coding DNA: TGTGCCAGCAGTTTAGCGTTTTCCACTGAAGCTTTCTTT. The encoded protein is CASSLAFSTEAFF.

The chain is built from TRBV27 and TRBJ2-3, with 7 bases that match TRBD1. The CDR3 is made up of 14 amino acids. The ends lost 2 bases at V and 2 bases at J; junction bases unmatched: 1. Per the germline V gene, CDR1 is MNHEY and CDR2 is SMNVEV (reference sequence). DNA for the CDR3: TGTGCCAGCAGTTTAACAGGGGTCACAGATACGCAGTATTTT. Amino acids: CASSLTGVTDTQYF.

This chain connects TRBV7-2 to TRBJ2-1, with a possible D match to TRBD2 (5 bases). Germline CDR1 and CDR2: SGHTA and FQGNSA. Trimming stripped 5 bases from V and 2 bases from J, with 10 bases between. The length of the CDR3 is 14 residues. CDR3 amino acids: CASSPLGTYNEQFF. CDR3 bases: TGTGCCAGCAGCCCCCTCGGGACCTACAATGAGCAGTTCTTC.

The chain joins TRBV7-2 to TRBJ2-2, with TRBD2 as a possible D gene (5 bases). Germline V gene sequence: CDR1 SGHTA, CDR2 FQGNSA. V was clipped by 6 bases and J by 6 bases, with 17 bases between them. This CDR3 has 15 residues. The CDR3 here is CASRLGLSRAGELFF. The CDR3 DNA is TGTGCCAGCAGACTCGGACTCTCTAGGGCCGGGGAGCTGTTTTTT.

V gene TRBV5-6 combines with J gene TRBJ2-1, with 9 bases aligning to TRBD2. The CDR3 contains 14 residues. Germline CDR1 and CDR2: SGHDT and YYEEEE. V lost 2 bases and J lost 5; bases outside the gene matches: 2. In DNA, the CDR3 is TGTGCCAGCAGCTTTGGACTAGCGCACAATGAGCAGTTCTTC. This sequence encodes CASSFGLAHNEQFF.

V usage is TRBV25-1 and J usage is TRBJ2-1, with D perhaps TRBD2 (5 bases). Looked up from germline, CDR1 is MGHDK and CDR2 is SYGVNS. The CDR3 sequence is 13 residues long. Trimming removed 3 bases at V and 10 bases at J, with 13 bases between. The CDR3 DNA is TGTGCCAGCAGTGACGGGAAGGGCAGGGAGCAGTTCTTC. Its protein product is CASSDGKGREQFF.

The CDR3 DNA follows: TGTGCCAGCAGTCCCCTGGCTCTAGCTGAAGAGACCCAGTACTTC. As protein: CASSPLALAEETQYF. The V gene is TRBV27, the J gene TRBJ2-5; the D gene is possibly TRBD2 (5 bases). The germline V gene has CDR1 MNHEY and CDR2 SMNVEV (reference sequence). CDR3 length equals 15 residues. Trimming removed 5 bases from V and 3 bases from J, with 16 bases in between.